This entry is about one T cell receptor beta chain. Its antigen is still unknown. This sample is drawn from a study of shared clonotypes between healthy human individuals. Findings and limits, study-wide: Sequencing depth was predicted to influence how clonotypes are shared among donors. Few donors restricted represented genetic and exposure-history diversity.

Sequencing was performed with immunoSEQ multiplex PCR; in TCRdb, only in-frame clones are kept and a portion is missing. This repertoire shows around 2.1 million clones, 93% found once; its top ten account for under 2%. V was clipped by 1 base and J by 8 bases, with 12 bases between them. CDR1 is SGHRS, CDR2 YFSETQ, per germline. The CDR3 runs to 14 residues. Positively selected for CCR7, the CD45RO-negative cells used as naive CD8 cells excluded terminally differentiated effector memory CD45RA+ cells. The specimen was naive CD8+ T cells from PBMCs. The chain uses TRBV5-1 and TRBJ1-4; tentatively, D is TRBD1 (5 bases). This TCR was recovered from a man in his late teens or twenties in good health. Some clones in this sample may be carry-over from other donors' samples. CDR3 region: CASSLRGDREKLFF. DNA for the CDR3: TGCGCCAGCAGCTTGAGAGGGGACCGAGAAAAACTGTTTTTT. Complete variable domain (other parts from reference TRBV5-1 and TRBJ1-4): KAGVTQTPRYLIKTRGQQVTLSCSPISGHRSVSWYQQTPGQGLQFLFEYFSETQRNKGNFPGRFSGRQFSNSRSEMNVSTLELGDSALYLCASSLRGDREKLFFGSGTQLSVL.